The following is a TCR beta chain sequence with its context. Its specificity is unknown. This entry is derived from a study of Ad26.COV2.S vaccination and SARS-CoV-2 variants. Study overall: Donor joined the COV1001 Ad26.COV2.S trial arm. General study findings and limits: Those who received vaccine or placebo ended up with similar non-spike TCR breadth.

Assay used: immunoSEQ multiplex PCR; TCRdb lists only in-frame clones, some missing. Counted here are 350,000 to 500,000 clones, 89% occurring once; the ten biggest clones make up roughly 2.5%. The CDR3 covers 13 residues. V was clipped by 7 bases and J by 2 bases, with 11 bases between them. Germline-derived CDR1 and CDR2 are MNHEY and SVGAGI. Treatment described: some 20 received Ad26.COV2.S at low or high dose, single or two shots; about 5 received placebo; per-sample allocation not given. Collection of the samples took place on day 63 after the first injection of vaccine or placebo. The sample in question was peripheral blood, obtained in a trial of Ad26.COV2.S vaccine versus placebo. The sequence was collected from a person aged 18-60 years who received the Ad26.COV2.S COVID-19 vaccine or a placebo. This chain uses TRBV6-5 with TRBJ1-1; D uncertain. CDR3 region: CASKDRPNTEAFF. The DNA of the CDR3 is TGTGCCAGCAAAGATCGGCCCAACACTGAAGCTTTCTTT.